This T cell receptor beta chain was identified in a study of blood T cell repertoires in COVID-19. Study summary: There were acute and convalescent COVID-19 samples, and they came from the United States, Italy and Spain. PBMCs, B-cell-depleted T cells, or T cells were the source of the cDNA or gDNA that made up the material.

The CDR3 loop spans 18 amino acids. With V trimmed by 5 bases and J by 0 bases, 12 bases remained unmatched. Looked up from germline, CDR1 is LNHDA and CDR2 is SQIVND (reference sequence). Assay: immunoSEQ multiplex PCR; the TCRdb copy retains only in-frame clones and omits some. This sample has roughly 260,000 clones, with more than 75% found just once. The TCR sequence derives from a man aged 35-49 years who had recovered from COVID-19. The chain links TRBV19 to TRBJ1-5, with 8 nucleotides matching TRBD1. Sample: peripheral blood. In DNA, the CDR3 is TGTGCCAGTAGTCCCTGGGACAGGAGCTCGTATAGCAATCAGCCCCAGCATTTT. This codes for CASSPWDRSSYSNQPQHF.